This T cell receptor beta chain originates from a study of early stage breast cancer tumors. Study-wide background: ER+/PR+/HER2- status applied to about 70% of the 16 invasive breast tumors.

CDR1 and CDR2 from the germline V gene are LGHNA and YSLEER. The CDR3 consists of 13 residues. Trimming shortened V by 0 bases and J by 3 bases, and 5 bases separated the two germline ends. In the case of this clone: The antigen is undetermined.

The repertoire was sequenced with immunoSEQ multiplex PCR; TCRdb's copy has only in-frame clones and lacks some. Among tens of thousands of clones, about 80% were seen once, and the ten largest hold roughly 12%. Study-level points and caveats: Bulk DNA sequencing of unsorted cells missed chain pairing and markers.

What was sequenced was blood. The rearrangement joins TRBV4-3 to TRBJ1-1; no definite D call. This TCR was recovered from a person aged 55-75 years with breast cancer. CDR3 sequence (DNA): TGCGCCAGCAGCCAAGAACAGTACACTGAAGCTTTCTTT. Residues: CASSQEQYTEAFF.